Following are 25 T cell receptor beta chains from one sample sequenced in a study of blood T cells in healthy people across ages (dated by TCRdb to about 2015). Libraries were built with 5' RACE. Sequenced on an Illumina HiSeq 2500. The second PCR ran for roughly 7 to 11 cycles and used a J-beta primer mix along with a sample-barcoded 5' primer. The raw public reads went through TCRdb reprocessing: fastp at Q25, MiXCR clone calling, in-frame beta chains kept. Under each unique CDR3 protein, matching rows form one entry showing the most common genes and DNA. Counted in this sample were 1.2 million to 1.5 million distinct CDR3 sequences; roughly 59% of them appeared once. Jointly, the top ten make up over 5% of the sample. The sequenced sample was blood. Every receptor here comes from a man aged 18 to 29 in good health.

This clonotype appeared a few times. The chain carries TRBV27 and TRBJ2-6; 8 nucleotides match TRBD1. This CDR3 is built from 16 residues. V shed 6 bases and J 2 bases; nucleotides not matched to a gene: 6. CDR1 and CDR2 (germline): MNHEY, SMNVEV (reference sequence). The CDR3 region is CASRLIQGAGANVLTF. The CDR3, as DNA: TGTGCCAGCAGGCTCATACAGGGGGCTGGGGCCAACGTCCTGACTTTC.

This chain joins TRBV11-2 and TRBJ2-7; 16 positions agree with TRBD2. CDR1 and CDR2 from the germline V gene are SGHAT and FQNNGV. V was pared by 5 bases and J by 2 bases, with 6 bases of the junction left unmatched. There are 17 residues in the CDR3. The CDR3 DNA is TGTGCCAGCAGCCCCACCGGGACTAGCGGGAGGGCCTACGAGCAGTACTTC. It encodes CASSPTGTSGRAYEQYF.

This chain uses TRBV24-1 with TRBJ2-5, with D unclear. Germline V lookup: CDR1 KGHDR, CDR2 SFDVKD. The CDR3 runs 15 residues. V was clipped by 9 bases and J by 0 bases, with 16 bases between them. CDR3 sequence reads: CATRRARSYQETQYF. Written as DNA, the CDR3 is TGTGCCACCCGTCGGGCCCGATCGTACCAAGAGACCCAGTACTTC.

The chain uses TRBV20-1 and TRBJ2-5; D gene uncertain. Germline V gene data show CDR1 as DFQATT and CDR2 as SNEGSKA (reference sequence). The CDR3 covers 10 residues. V lost 5 bases and J lost 11, with 12 bases in between. The CDR3: CSAWLDEQYF. The CDR3 coding sequence is TGCAGTGCTTGGCTCGATGAGCAGTACTTC.

The rearrangement joins TRBV20-1 to TRBJ2-5; D unresolved. The CDR3 is made up of 14 amino acids. V was trimmed by 2 bases and J by 2 bases, leaving 12 bases between them. Germline V gives CDR1 DFQATT, CDR2 SNEGSKA (reference sequence). The CDR3 DNA reads as TGCAGTGCTAGAATTGGACGTATACAAGAGACCCAGTACTTC. Amino acid sequence: CSARIGRIQETQYF.

This chain links TRBV20-1 with TRBJ2-7, with 7 bases fitting TRBD1. There are 13 residues in the CDR3. The trim removed 5 bases at V and 2 bases at J, leaving 6 bases unmatched. The germline CDR1 and CDR2 sequences are DFQATT and SNEGSKA (reference sequence). CDR3 in amino acids: CSAFQGDPYEQYF. Here the CDR3 DNA reads TGCAGTGCTTTTCAGGGGGATCCCTACGAGCAGTACTTC.

The V call is TRBV7-2, the J call TRBJ2-2, with 10 nucleotides matching TRBD2. This CDR3 contains 16 residues. The ends lost 5 bases at V and 5 bases at J; junction bases unmatched: 8. Germline CDR1 SGHTA, CDR2 FQGNSA. The CDR3 DNA sequence: TGTGCCAGCAGCCCCCGCCTAGCGGGAGTAACCGGGGAGCTGTTTTTT. It encodes CASSPRLAGVTGELFF.

V usage is TRBV18 and J usage is TRBJ2-7; 10 nucleotides match TRBD2. The CDR3 contains 15 residues. J lost 1 base, V lost 8 bases, and 8 bases had no gene match. The germline gives CDR1 KGHSH, CDR2 LQKENI. The CDR3: CASTHTSGASYEQYF. CDR3 bases: TGTGCCAGCACTCATACTAGCGGGGCGTCCTACGAGCAGTACTTC.

This clonotype was seen only a few times. The chain combines TRBV10-3 with TRBJ2-5, with a tentative D call TRBD1 (5 bases). This CDR3 has 16 amino acids. Trimming cost V 6 bases and J 2 bases, with 19 bases left between them. Looked up from germline, CDR1 is ENHRY and CDR2 is SYGVKD. The CDR3 loop is CAISPSTTDRQETQYF. The CDR3, as DNA: TGTGCCATCAGCCCCTCTACCACAGACAGACAAGAGACCCAGTACTTC.

DNA of the CDR3: TGTGCCAGCAGCCATCAGGGGGCCTATGGCTACACCTTC. It codes for CASSHQGAYGYTF. The V gene is TRBV5-6, the J gene TRBJ1-2; 8 bases are shared with TRBD1. V shed 4 bases, J shed 4 bases, and the junction held 3 bases outside the gene matches. Germline CDR1 reads SGHDT; CDR2 reads YYEEEE. The CDR3 has 13 residues. The whole variable domain, remainder taken from reference TRBV5-6 and TRBJ1-2, is DAGVTQSPTHLIKTRGQQVTLRCSPKSGHDTVSWYQQALGQGPQFIFQYYEEEERQRGNFPDRFSGHQFPNYSSELNVNALLLGDSALYLCASSHQGAYGYTFGSGTRLTVV.

The rearrangement uses TRBV5-1 and TRBJ1-2, with TRBD1 identical over 7 bases. Germline CDR1 SGHRS, CDR2 YFSETQ. There are 18 residues in the CDR3. J gave up 4 bases and V 0 bases, and 15 bases lay outside the gene matches. CDR3 protein: CASSLGSLGTALTYGYTF. Here the CDR3 DNA reads TGCGCCAGCAGCTTGGGAAGTCTCGGGACAGCCCTAACCTATGGCTACACCTTC.

Concerning this clonotype: A junction boundary mismatches the germline segment, possibly from a read error. The CDR3 sequence is CSFELSDPYEQYF. DNA of the CDR3: TGCAGCTTTGAACTCTCCGACCCCTACGAGCAGTACTTC. The chain carries TRBV29-1 and TRBJ2-7; D is unclear. The CDR3 spans 13 residues. The germline gives CDR1 SQVTM, CDR2 ANQGSEA.

This sequence joins TRBV28 and TRBJ2-3; D is tentatively TRBD1 or TRBD2 (5 bases each). Trimming pared 6 bases from V and 1 base from J, leaving 14 bases between. The CDR3 totals 15 residues. Per the germline V gene, CDR1 is MDHEN and CDR2 is SYDVKM. The DNA of the CDR3 is TGTGCCAGCAGCTTCCGAGGGGTGGGCACAGATACGCAGTATTTT. Translated, it gives CASSFRGVGTDTQYF. Looking up the rest from reference TRBV28 and TRBJ2-3 gives the full variable domain: DVKVTQSSRYLVKRTGEKVFLECVQDMDHENMFWYRQDPGLGLRLIYFSYDVKMKEKGDIPEGYSVSREKKERFSLILESASTNQTSMYLCASSFRGVGTDTQYFGPGTRLTVL.

This clonotype was detected only a few times. The chain links TRBV15 to TRBJ2-7, with 10 bases matching TRBD1. The V gene end was trimmed by 8 bases and the J gene end by 3 bases; junction bases not matched to a gene: 7. This CDR3 comprises 14 residues. CDR1 is LNHNV, CDR2 YYDKDF, per germline (reference sequence). As DNA, the CDR3 is TGTGCCACCGCTCGGGACAGGGGAAACTACGAGCAGTACTTC. Translating it yields CATARDRGNYEQYF.

This chain uses TRBV7-9 with TRBJ2-6; D is possibly TRBD1 or TRBD2 (5 bases each). The CDR3 spans 18 residues. Germline V gives CDR1 SEHNR, CDR2 FQNEAQ (reference sequence). Trimming took off 0 bases at V and 0 bases at J, with 12 bases between the two ends. The CDR3 loop is CASSLAWGSSSGANVLTF. CDR3 bases: TGTGCCAGCAGCTTAGCGTGGGGGTCTAGCTCTGGGGCCAACGTCCTGACTTTC. Full variable domain (outside the CDR3, taken from reference TRBV7-9 and TRBJ2-6): DTGVSQNPRHKITKRGQNVTFRCDPISEHNRLYWYRQTLGQGPEFLTYFQNEAQLEKSRLLSDRFSAERPKGSFSTLEIQRTEQGDSAMYLCASSLAWGSSSGANVLTFGAGSRLTVL.

The CDR3 loop is CASSSLGLGSPGELFF. The CDR3 region has the DNA TGTGCCAGCAGTTCACTCGGACTAGGTTCCCCCGGGGAGCTGTTTTTT. This chain links TRBV6-2 or TRBV6-3 with TRBJ2-2, with 7 positions matching TRBD2. V was pared by 4 bases and J by 6 bases, with 11 bases of the junction left unmatched. Germline CDR1 and CDR2: MNHEY and SVGEGT. The CDR3 has 16 amino acids.

The V gene is TRBV6-1, the J gene TRBJ1-4; perhaps TRBD1 as D (6 bases). This CDR3 region has 14 residues. V lost 3 bases to trimming and J lost 7 bases, with 12 bases between them. The germline CDR1 and CDR2 sequences are MNHNS and SASEGT. The CDR3: CASSEDRASEKLFF. The CDR3 bases are TGTGCCAGCAGTGAGGACAGAGCCAGTGAAAAACTGTTTTTT.

This rearrangement joins TRBV4-1 to TRBJ2-1; no firm D call. The CDR3 is 15 amino acids. Germline values: CDR1 MGHRA, CDR2 YSYEKL. Trimming took 1 base from V and 3 from J, leaving 10 bases between them. The CDR3 loop reads CASSQVSDRYNEQFF. The CDR3, as DNA: TGCGCCAGCAGCCAAGTTTCAGACCGCTACAATGAGCAGTTCTTC.

The chain is built from TRBV27 and TRBJ2-7, with D uncertain. With 5 bases removed from V and 3 bases from J, the gap between germline ends came to 11 bases. Germline V CDR1 and CDR2: MNHEY, SMNVEV (reference sequence). This CDR3 comprises 13 residues. The CDR3 DNA follows: TGTGCCAGCAGTGTCGGACCAAACTACGAGCAGTACTTC. It is translated as CASSVGPNYEQYF.

In this sample, this clonotype turned up once. The chain's CDR3 is CASSQDRFGTGGNQPQHF. In DNA form, the CDR3 reads TGCGCCAGCAGCCAAGATCGTTTTGGGACAGGGGGCAATCAGCCCCAGCATTTT. The chain recombines TRBV4-3 with TRBJ1-5, with TRBD1 matching over 10 bases. The V and J ends lost 0 bases and 2 bases, in that order; junction bases with no gene match: 7. This CDR3 has 18 amino acids. Germline V gene data show CDR1 as LGHNA and CDR2 as YSLEER.

Worth noting for this clonotype: One junction end disagrees with the germline gene, perhaps due to a read error. The chain employs TRBV19 and TRBJ2-1; possibly TRBD2 for D (6 bases). Germline V gene lookup returns CDR1 LNHDA and CDR2 SQIVND (reference sequence). The CDR3 extends over 16 amino acids. The CDR3 here is CANSRGTGGVYNEQFF. The CDR3 nucleotides are TGTGCCAATAGTAGAGGGACCGGCGGGGTCTACAATGAGCAGTTCTTC.

V and J are TRBV10-3 and TRBJ2-1; no clear D gene. The CDR3 runs 14 residues. Germline V gives CDR1 ENHRY, CDR2 SYGVKD. V was cut by 3 bases and J by 4 bases, with 10 bases left in between. CDR3 region: CAISDESRYNEQFF. The CDR3 nucleotides read TGTGCCATCAGTGATGAATCGAGGTACAATGAGCAGTTCTTC.

V and J are TRBV12-3 or TRBV12-4 and TRBJ1-5, with a possible D match to TRBD1 (5 bases). Trimming removed 3 bases from V and 5 bases from J, with 14 bases in between. The CDR3 consists of 15 residues. DNA for the CDR3: TGTGCCAGCAGTTTTAACCCCGGGGCCCATCAGCCCCAGCATTTT. As protein: CASSFNPGAHQPQHF.

The rearrangement uses TRBV12-3 or TRBV12-4 and TRBJ1-5; perhaps TRBD1 as D (5 bases). Deletions cut 6 bases from V and 3 bases from J, with 15 bases between. This CDR3 is built from 15 residues. CDR3 nucleotide sequence: TGTGCCAGCAGGGGGAGGGGTCAGGCCAATCAGCCCCAGCATTTT. Protein product: CASRGRGQANQPQHF.

The rearrangement links TRBV6-5 to TRBJ2-7; D possibly matches TRBD1 or TRBD2 (5 bases each). Germline CDR1 and CDR2: MNHEY and SVGAGI. The V and J ends lost 5 bases and 0 bases respectively, with 14 bases between them. CDR3 length: 15 amino acids. In nucleotides, the CDR3 is TGTGCCAGCAGTGGTTGGGGGAGTAGCTCCTACGAGCAGTACTTC. It specifies CASSGWGSSSYEQYF.